This is a list of T cell receptor beta chains from one sample in a study of response to subunit inactivated influenza vaccine. MiXCR, run by TCRdb on the RT-PCR reads, gives a single entry per CDR3 protein. The sample shows under 200,000 distinct CDR3 sequences, around a tenth of them seen only once. This sample comprised CD8+ T cells sorted from PBMCs, obtained less than 30 months after vaccination. The receptors stem from a man aged 45-69 years who received an inactivated influenza vaccine. CDR3s include the opening cysteine and the closing phenylalanine or tryptophan. A D gene is named only where the DNA matches it firmly. Clone size appears in some rows only: once, few, many, or a class for an expanded clone.

v_call: TRBV3-1; d_call: TRBD2; clone_size: few; j_call: TRBJ2-3; cdr3_nt: TGTGCCAGCAGCCAAGAGGGGACTAGTGTGGATACGCAGTATTTT; cdr3_aa: CASSQEGTSVDTQYF
v_call: TRBV27; d_call: TRBD2; clone_size: few; j_call: TRBJ2-3; cdr3_nt: TGTGCCAGCAGTACCCTAGCGGGTAGCACAGATACGCAGTATTTT; cdr3_aa: CASSTLAGSTDTQYF
v_call: TRBV4-3; d_call: TRBD2; clone_size: many; j_call: TRBJ2-5; cdr3_nt: TGCGCCAGCAGTTCTACCGGGACTAGCGGAACCCAAGAGACCCAGTACTTC; cdr3_aa: CASSSTGTSGTQETQYF
v_call: TRBV20-1; d_call: .; clone_size: .; j_call: TRBJ1-5; cdr3_nt: TGCAGTGCACAAAGGGAAAATCAGCCCCAGCATTTT; cdr3_aa: CSAQRENQPQHF
v_call: TRBV6-6; d_call: TRBD1; clone_size: .; j_call: TRBJ2-3; cdr3_nt: TGTGCCAGCAGGACAGGGGCTGCGGATACGCAGTATTTT; cdr3_aa: CASRTGAADTQYF
v_call: TRBV11-2; d_call: TRBD1; clone_size: few; j_call: TRBJ1-4; cdr3_nt: TGTGCCAGCAGCTTAACGTTCGGAGGGGGCCCTAATGAAAAACTGTTTTTT; cdr3_aa: CASSLTFGGGPNEKLFF
v_call: TRBV30; d_call: .; clone_size: .; j_call: TRBJ2-1; cdr3_nt: TGTGCCTGGAGTGTGACGAATGAGCAGTTCTTC; cdr3_aa: CAWSVTNEQFF
v_call: TRBV29-1; d_call: TRBD2; clone_size: many; j_call: TRBJ2-3; cdr3_nt: TGCAGCGTTGAGGCGGGGGGGCTTAGAGATACGCAGTATTTT; cdr3_aa: CSVEAGGLRDTQYF
v_call: TRBV27; d_call: .; clone_size: few; j_call: TRBJ2-3; cdr3_nt: TGTGCCAGCAGTTCCGTACATACGCAGTATTTT; cdr3_aa: CASSSVHTQYF
v_call: TRBV28; d_call: .; clone_size: .; j_call: TRBJ2-7; cdr3_nt: TGTGCCAGCAGTACTCGGTTTGCTGGACTACGGATCGTCTACGAGCAGTACTTC; cdr3_aa: CASSTRFAGLRIVYEQYF
v_call: TRBV12-3/TRBV12-4; d_call: TRBD1; clone_size: .; j_call: TRBJ2-5; cdr3_nt: TGTGCCAGCAGTTTACAACAGGGGGAGACCCAGTACTTC; cdr3_aa: CASSLQQGETQYF
v_call: TRBV7-9; d_call: TRBD1; clone_size: few; j_call: TRBJ2-2; cdr3_nt: TGTGCCAGCAGCTCCTCGACAGGGCGGAACACCGGGGAGCTGTTTTTT; cdr3_aa: CASSSSTGRNTGELFF
v_call: TRBV4-1; d_call: .; clone_size: once; j_call: TRBJ1-5; cdr3_nt: TGCGCCAGCAGCCACAAAGCCCCAAGCAATCAGCCCCAGCATTTT; cdr3_aa: CASSHKAPSNQPQHF
v_call: TRBV7-6; d_call: TRBD2; clone_size: few; j_call: TRBJ2-3; cdr3_nt: TGTGCCAGCAGCTTAGTGGGCGGGGGGGCTAGCACAGATACGCAGTATTTT; cdr3_aa: CASSLVGGGASTDTQYF
v_call: TRBV15; d_call: TRBD2; clone_size: few; j_call: TRBJ2-1; cdr3_nt: TGTGCCACCAGCAGGGGACTAGCGGGAGGGCCAACCAATGAGCAGTTCTTC; cdr3_aa: CATSRGLAGGPTNEQFF
v_call: TRBV5-1; d_call: .; clone_size: .; j_call: TRBJ2-5; cdr3_nt: TGCGCCAGCAGCTTGGTTTACAGGGACCAAGAGACCCAGTACTTC; cdr3_aa: CASSLVYRDQETQYF
v_call: TRBV28; d_call: .; clone_size: .; j_call: TRBJ2-3; cdr3_nt: TGTGCCAGCAGTTTCCTGGACGGGGCAGATACGCAGTATTTT; cdr3_aa: CASSFLDGADTQYF
v_call: TRBV29-1; d_call: .; clone_size: many; j_call: TRBJ2-5; cdr3_nt: TGCAGCGTTGACATCGTTTGGCGTGGGGAGACCCAGTACTTC; cdr3_aa: CSVDIVWRGETQYF
v_call: TRBV11-1; d_call: TRBD2; clone_size: .; j_call: TRBJ2-1; cdr3_nt: TGTGCCAGCAGCTTAGCGTTATGGCTAGCGGGAGACTACAATGAGCAGTTCTTC; cdr3_aa: CASSLALWLAGDYNEQFF
v_call: TRBV6-1; d_call: .; clone_size: few; j_call: TRBJ1-5; cdr3_nt: TGTGCCAGCGGGGCTCTAAATCAGCCCCAGCATTTT; cdr3_aa: CASGALNQPQHF
v_call: TRBV11-2; d_call: TRBD1; clone_size: .; j_call: TRBJ1-4; cdr3_nt: TGTGCCAGCAGCTTGGGGACAGGTGGCGAAAAACTGTTTTTT; cdr3_aa: CASSLGTGGEKLFF
v_call: TRBV7-2; d_call: .; clone_size: .; j_call: TRBJ2-7; cdr3_nt: TGTGCCAGCAGCCGCACAGGACTCTCCTACGAGCAGTACTTC; cdr3_aa: CASSRTGLSYEQYF
v_call: TRBV7-6; d_call: .; clone_size: .; j_call: TRBJ1-1; cdr3_nt: TGTGCCAGCAGCTTAACCTTTCAGGGTGAAGCTTTCTTT; cdr3_aa: CASSLTFQGEAFF
v_call: TRBV2; d_call: TRBD2; clone_size: few; j_call: TRBJ2-1; cdr3_nt: TGTGCCAGCAGGCCCACTAGCGGGAGTTGGTATGAGCAGTTCTTC; cdr3_aa: CASRPTSGSWYEQFF
v_call: TRBV4-1; d_call: .; clone_size: .; j_call: TRBJ1-6; cdr3_nt: TGCGCCAGCAGCCAAGAATCAGAACCCCTCCACTTT; cdr3_aa: CASSQESEPLHF
v_call: TRBV5-1; d_call: TRBD2; clone_size: .; j_call: TRBJ2-1; cdr3_nt: TGCGCCAGCAGCTTGGGGACTAGCGGCGATGAGCAGTTCTTC; cdr3_aa: CASSLGTSGDEQFF
v_call: TRBV6-1; d_call: .; clone_size: few; j_call: TRBJ2-7; cdr3_nt: TGTGCCAGCAGCCCCGAGACTAGGATAGGCGAGCAGTACTTC; cdr3_aa: CASSPETRIGEQYF
v_call: TRBV10-2; d_call: .; clone_size: few; j_call: TRBJ2-2; cdr3_nt: TGCGCCAGCAGCTGGGGTCCGAACACCGGGGAGCTGTTTTTT; cdr3_aa: CASSWGPNTGELFF
v_call: TRBV5-6; d_call: .; clone_size: .; j_call: TRBJ1-4; cdr3_nt: TGTGCCAGCAGCTTGGCCGACTCCGGTTGGGAAAAACTGTTTTTT; cdr3_aa: CASSLADSGWEKLFF
v_call: TRBV25-1; d_call: .; clone_size: many; j_call: TRBJ2-1; cdr3_nt: TGTGCCAGCAGTCCTGGGGGGTACAATGAGCAGTTCTTC; cdr3_aa: CASSPGGYNEQFF
v_call: TRBV6-1; d_call: .; clone_size: few; j_call: TRBJ1-6; cdr3_nt: TGTGCCAGCACCCGAAGAGATCCCGATTACTATAATTCACCCCTCCACTTT; cdr3_aa: CASTRRDPDYYNSPLHF
v_call: TRBV5-1; d_call: .; clone_size: .; j_call: TRBJ1-1; cdr3_nt: TGCGCCAGCAGCTTGGAGCGCCAGGCCTACACTGAAGCTTTCTTT; cdr3_aa: CASSLERQAYTEAFF
v_call: TRBV15; d_call: .; clone_size: .; j_call: TRBJ2-5; cdr3_nt: TGTGCCACCAGCAGTACAACAAAAAGAGAGACCCAGTACTTC; cdr3_aa: CATSSTTKRETQYF
v_call: TRBV20-1; d_call: .; clone_size: few; j_call: TRBJ2-1; cdr3_nt: TGCAGTGCTAGAGAAGACAGGCTTACCTACAATGAGCAGTTCTTC; cdr3_aa: CSAREDRLTYNEQFF
v_call: TRBV4-3; d_call: .; clone_size: .; j_call: TRBJ2-4; cdr3_nt: TGCGCCAGCAGCCCCGGGACCCAGAGTAACATTCAGTACTTC; cdr3_aa: CASSPGTQSNIQYF
v_call: TRBV19; d_call: .; clone_size: .; j_call: TRBJ2-1; cdr3_nt: TGTGCCAGTAGTCGACTACAGAGCTCCTACAATGAGCAGTTCTTC; cdr3_aa: CASSRLQSSYNEQFF
v_call: TRBV5-1; d_call: .; clone_size: many; j_call: TRBJ2-2; cdr3_nt: TGCGCCAGCAGCTTTTACACCGGGGAGCTGTTTTTT; cdr3_aa: CASSFYTGELFF
v_call: TRBV6-5; d_call: .; clone_size: .; j_call: TRBJ1-1; cdr3_nt: TGTGCCAGCAGTTACTCGATGGTCAGGGGACTGAACACTGAAGCTTTCTTT; cdr3_aa: CASSYSMVRGLNTEAFF
v_call: TRBV29-1; d_call: TRBD2; clone_size: many; j_call: TRBJ2-3; cdr3_nt: TGCAGCGCACCTAGCGGGACAGATACGCAGTATTTT; cdr3_aa: CSAPSGTDTQYF
v_call: TRBV6-1; d_call: .; clone_size: .; j_call: TRBJ2-2; cdr3_nt: TGTGCCAGCAGCACCGCGGACAGTCCGACCGGGGAGCTGTTTTTT; cdr3_aa: CASSTADSPTGELFF
v_call: TRBV11-2; d_call: TRBD2; clone_size: .; j_call: TRBJ2-7; cdr3_nt: TGTGCCAGCAGCTTTATGGTCGGGGGGAGCGACGAGCAGTACTTC; cdr3_aa: CASSFMVGGSDEQYF
v_call: TRBV4-3; d_call: .; clone_size: few; j_call: TRBJ2-2; cdr3_nt: TGCGCCAGCAGCCACCATAAGGGGGGCAGGGAGGACGGGGAGCTGTTTTTT; cdr3_aa: CASSHHKGGREDGELFF
v_call: TRBV6-2/TRBV6-3; d_call: TRBD2; clone_size: .; j_call: TRBJ2-1; cdr3_nt: TGTGCCAGCAGTTACGCGGCTAGCGGGAAATATGAGCAGTTCTTC; cdr3_aa: CASSYAASGKYEQFF
v_call: TRBV7-6; d_call: TRBD2; clone_size: many; j_call: TRBJ2-2; cdr3_nt: TGTGCCAGCAGTTTACTAGCGGGAGGCCTCGGGGTCACCGGGGAGCTGTTTTTT; cdr3_aa: CASSLLAGGLGVTGELFF
v_call: TRBV18; d_call: TRBD1; clone_size: few; j_call: TRBJ2-5; cdr3_nt: TGTGCCAGCTCACCACCCCTCGGGACAGGGGGCGTAAAGACCCAGTACTTC; cdr3_aa: CASSPPLGTGGVKTQYF
v_call: TRBV15; d_call: TRBD2; clone_size: many; j_call: TRBJ2-2; cdr3_nt: TGTGCCACCAGCAGAGAGCGGGGGGGCCGTACCGGGGAGCTGTTTTTT; cdr3_aa: CATSRERGGRTGELFF
v_call: TRBV7-9; d_call: .; clone_size: few; j_call: TRBJ1-4; cdr3_nt: TGTGCCAGCAGGCCAGTTGAAAAACTGTTTTTT; cdr3_aa: CASRPVEKLFF
v_call: TRBV10-2; d_call: .; clone_size: .; j_call: TRBJ2-5; cdr3_nt: TGCGCCAGCGCGCCAGACGCGACAGTGTACCAAGAGACCCAGTACTTC; cdr3_aa: CASAPDATVYQETQYF
v_call: TRBV27; d_call: .; clone_size: few; j_call: TRBJ2-5; cdr3_nt: TGTGCCAGCAGGCTGAATACAGGTTATCAAGAGACCCAGTACTTC; cdr3_aa: CASRLNTGYQETQYF
v_call: TRBV7-9; d_call: TRBD1; clone_size: .; j_call: TRBJ1-4; cdr3_nt: TGTGCCAGCAGCTTAGACAGGGGAGGCGCAACTAATGAAAAACTGTTTTTT; cdr3_aa: CASSLDRGGATNEKLFF
v_call: TRBV20-1; d_call: .; clone_size: few; j_call: TRBJ2-5; cdr3_nt: TGCAGTGCTAGGAGGGCGGGAGAGACCCAGTACTTC; cdr3_aa: CSARRAGETQYF
v_call: TRBV28; d_call: TRBD2; clone_size: .; j_call: TRBJ2-1; cdr3_nt: TGTGCCAGCAGTTTATCACAAGCGGGGCACGGGTATGAGCAGTTCTTC; cdr3_aa: CASSLSQAGHGYEQFF
v_call: TRBV25-1; d_call: .; clone_size: few; j_call: TRBJ1-4; cdr3_nt: TGTGCCAGCAGTGAATCTCTAAATGATGAAAAACTGTTTTTT; cdr3_aa: CASSESLNDEKLFF
v_call: TRBV2; d_call: TRBD2; clone_size: .; j_call: TRBJ2-1; cdr3_nt: TGTGCCAGCTTCCCCAGCGGGGCCTACAATGAGCAGTTCTTC; cdr3_aa: CASFPSGAYNEQFF
v_call: TRBV12-3/TRBV12-4; d_call: .; clone_size: many; j_call: TRBJ2-2; cdr3_nt: TGTGCCAGCAGTTTACAGGGGAACACCGGGGAGCTGTTTTTT; cdr3_aa: CASSLQGNTGELFF
v_call: TRBV3-1; d_call: TRBD2; clone_size: many; j_call: TRBJ2-5; cdr3_nt: TGTGCCAGCAGCCACCTAGCGGGGGTGGGAGAGACCCAGTACTTC; cdr3_aa: CASSHLAGVGETQYF
v_call: TRBV20-1; d_call: TRBD2; clone_size: .; j_call: TRBJ2-7; cdr3_nt: TGCAGTGCTAGAGATCCACGCGGGCTAGCGGGAGAGGCGAACGAGCAGTACTTC; cdr3_aa: CSARDPRGLAGEANEQYF
v_call: TRBV13; d_call: .; clone_size: few; j_call: TRBJ2-7; cdr3_nt: TGTGCCAGCAGCTTAGCCCTAACCTACGAGCAGTACTTC; cdr3_aa: CASSLALTYEQYF
v_call: TRBV7-9; d_call: .; clone_size: many; j_call: TRBJ2-1; cdr3_nt: TGTGCCAGCAGCTTAGTTGGGGGCCTCTCCTACAATGAGCAGTTCTTC; cdr3_aa: CASSLVGGLSYNEQFF
v_call: TRBV5-6; d_call: .; clone_size: few; j_call: TRBJ2-2; cdr3_nt: TGTGCCAGCAGCTTGGGCAGCACCGGGGAGCTGTTTTTT; cdr3_aa: CASSLGSTGELFF